This T cell receptor beta chain was sequenced in a study of blood T cells in healthy people across ages. Study at large: In model experiments, template switching was able to capture about one barcoded beta molecule for every two T cells that were present.

Caucasian individuals from Russia who were healthy and aged about 6 to 95 acted as donors. A J-beta primer mix and a sample-barcoded 5' primer were used in a second PCR of roughly 6 to 11 cycles. Samples each returned at least 3 million CDR3-containing paired-end reads. TCRdb independently ran MiXCR on the 5' RACE reads; one entry per CDR3 protein. The data hold over 950,000 distinct CDR3 sequences, with 35% to 40% observed a single time. Germline V gene lookup returns CDR1 MNHEY and CDR2 SVGEGT. Trimming shortened V by 0 bases and J by 0 bases, and 12 bases separated the two germline ends. The CDR3 loop spans 17 amino acids.

Sample: blood. The source is a man aged 18 to 35 in good health. This rearrangement joins TRBV6-2 or TRBV6-3 to TRBJ1-5; no reliable D call. This chain's CDR3 is CASSYSEEGNSNQPQHF. DNA for the CDR3: TGTGCCAGCAGTTACTCTGAGGAAGGGAATAGCAATCAGCCCCAGCATTTT.